This T cell receptor (beta chain) was sequenced for a study of blood T cells in healthy people across ages. As to this clonotype: Its antigen is undetermined.

Through a sample-barcoded 5' primer and a J-beta primer mix, a second PCR was run for about 6 to 11 cycles. The authors tagged each cDNA molecule using a template-switch adaptor with 12 random nucleotides. TCRdb called the 5' RACE reads again in MiXCR, with one record for every CDR3 protein. The data show some 1.4 million distinct CDR3 sequences, around 42% seen once. V gave up 0 bases and J gave up 7 bases; unmatched junction bases: 9. Germline loops: CDR1 DFQATT, CDR2 SNEGSKA (reference sequence). The length of the CDR3 is 15 residues. Ten milliliters of peripheral blood were drawn from each donor. Regarding the study as a whole: In older individuals, TCR beta diversity per million T cells was lower, falling roughly linearly with age. What prevented conclusive comparison of naive and antigen-experienced cells was that PBMCs were unsorted.

This TCR came from a woman under 30 in good health. The genes are TRBV20-1 and TRBJ2-1; 7 nucleotides agree with TRBD2. Sequenced: blood. The CDR3 nucleotides read TGCAGTGCTAGAGAAGGAGCGGGGCCCGGGAATGAGCAGTTCTTC. Residues: CSAREGAGPGNEQFF.